The 2 T cell receptor beta chains reported below all come from one sample, sequenced in a study of blood T cell repertoires in COVID-19. Assay used: immunoSEQ multiplex PCR; TCRdb lists only in-frame clones, some missing. The table lists about 270,000 clones, roughly nine tenths of them singletons. The sequenced sample was PBMCs or T cells enriched from blood (not recorded which). These receptors all come from a woman aged 18-30 years who had recovered from COVID-19.

The V and J genes are TRBV5-5 and TRBJ2-7; TRBD1 matches at 9 bases. CDR1 is SGHKS, CDR2 YYEKEE, per germline (reference sequence). Trimming at V came to 4 bases and at J to 3 bases, leaving 8 bases not matched to a gene. CDR3 length: 15 residues. The CDR3 region has the DNA TGTGCCAGCAGCAGAAAACAGGGGGCTGACTACGAGCAGTACTTC. Protein sequence: CASSRKQGADYEQYF.

The chain combines TRBV28 with TRBJ1-1; D is possibly TRBD1 (5 bases). The CDR3 contains 14 residues. Between the trimmed V and J ends, which lost 1 base and 7 bases, there was a span of 13 bases. Looked up from germline, CDR1 is MDHEN and CDR2 is SYDVKM. Here the CDR3 DNA reads TGTGCCAGCAGTTTATCGGGAGGGGTTGGTGAAGCTTTCTTT. Encoded protein: CASSLSGGVGEAFF.